What follows are 3 T cell receptor beta chains derived from one specimen sequenced in a study of post-analysis software for immune sequencing data. General study findings and limits: About five TRBV segments were more frequent in patients than controls; TRBV5-6, TRBV5-1 and TRBV20-1 belonged to this group.

Unique molecular identifiers had been added to the TCR beta cDNA libraries. One entry per CDR3 protein results from TCRdb running MiXCR on the PCR reads. The sample lists hundreds of thousands of distinct CDR3 sequences; about 40% were seen once. Their recognized antigens are unknown. Sequencing was performed on blood. The origin of the receptors is a girl aged 5 to 17 with multiple sclerosis.

The sample holds a few counts of this clonotype. This sequence joins TRBV13 and TRBJ2-5; no reliable D call. The CDR3 covers 13 residues. The V and J ends lost 5 bases and 5 bases respectively, with 12 bases between them. CDR1 and CDR2 (germline): PRHDT, FYEKMQ (reference sequence). The CDR3 sequence: CASSPPEGETQYF. The DNA for the CDR3 is TGTGCCAGCAGCCCCCCGGAAGGCGAGACCCAGTACTTC.

This chain links TRBV5-1 with TRBJ2-7, with 8 bases identical to TRBD1. With V trimmed by 4 bases and J by 3 bases, 12 bases remained unmatched. Germline assignment: CDR1 SGHRS and CDR2 YFSETQ. The CDR3 sequence is 16 residues long. In nucleotides, the CDR3 is TGCGCCAGCAGCCCTGGGACAGGCCTGTACTTCTACGAGCAGTACTTC. It translates to CASSPGTGLYFYEQYF.

This rearrangement joins TRBV5-1 to TRBJ1-2, with a tentative D call TRBD1 (5 bases). CDR3 size: 15 residues. Trimming stripped 4 bases from V and 2 bases from J, with 15 bases between. The germline CDR1 and CDR2 sequences are SGHRS and YFSETQ. CDR3 DNA: TGCGCCAGCAGCACCGGGGACGGCTCGAACTATGGCTACACCTTC. It yields the protein CASSTGDGSNYGYTF.